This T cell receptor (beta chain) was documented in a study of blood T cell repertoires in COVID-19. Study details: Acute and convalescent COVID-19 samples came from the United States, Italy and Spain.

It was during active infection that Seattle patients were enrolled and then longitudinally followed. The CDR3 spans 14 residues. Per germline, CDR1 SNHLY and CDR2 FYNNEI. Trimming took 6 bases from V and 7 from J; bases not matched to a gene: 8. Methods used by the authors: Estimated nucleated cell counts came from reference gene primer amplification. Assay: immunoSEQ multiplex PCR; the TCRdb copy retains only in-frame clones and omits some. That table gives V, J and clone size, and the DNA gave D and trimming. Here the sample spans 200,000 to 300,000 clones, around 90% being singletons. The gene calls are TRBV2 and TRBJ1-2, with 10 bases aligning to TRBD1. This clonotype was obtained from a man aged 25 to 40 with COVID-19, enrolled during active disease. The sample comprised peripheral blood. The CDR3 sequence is CASRGTGDLAGYTF. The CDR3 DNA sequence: TGTGCCAGCAGGGGGACAGGGGATCTTGCTGGCTACACCTTC.